These T cell receptor beta chains were read from a single sample in a study. TCRdb ran MiXCR on the 5' RACE reads and lists one entry per CDR3 protein. The sample holds 30,000 or so distinct CDR3 sequences, around 24% seen once. Sequenced: memory CD4+ T cells sorted from blood. The receptors come from a female donor with breast cancer. Each CDR3 is given with its conserved first and last residue. D genes are given only for firm matches. Some rows have no size entry. The others give once, few or many, or a class for an expanded clone.

d_gene	v_gene	abundance	j_gene	CDR3aa	CDR3nt
NA	TRBV12-3/TRBV12-4	once	TRBJ2-5	CASSYPRETQYF	TGTGCCAGCAGTTACCCCAGGGAGACCCAGTACTTC
NA	TRBV7-9	NA	TRBJ2-7	CASGGNRYEQYF	TGTGCCTCCGGGGGCAATAGATACGAGCAGTACTTC
NA	TRBV9	many	TRBJ1-6	CASSVAAGSANSPLHF	TGTGCCAGCAGCGTAGCCGCAGGGTCAGCTAATTCACCCCTCCACTTT
TRBD1	TRBV4-1	NA	TRBJ1-6	CASSQLDRASSYNSPLHF	TGCGCCAGCAGCCAATTGGACAGGGCGAGCTCCTATAATTCACCCCTCCACTTT
NA	TRBV5-5	few	TRBJ2-3	CASSLVLGASTDTQYF	TGTGCCAGCAGCTTGGTCCTGGGAGCTAGCACAGATACGCAGTATTTT
NA	TRBV7-2	NA	TRBJ2-7	CASSGFYEQYF	TGTGCCAGCAGTGGGTTCTACGAGCAGTACTTC
NA	TRBV3-1	NA	TRBJ1-1	CASSLAKGTEAFF	TGTGCCAGCAGCCTAGCTAAGGGAACTGAAGCTTTCTTT
TRBD1	TRBV3-1	few	TRBJ1-2	CASSPLQGPYYGYTF	TGTGCCAGCAGCCCCCTACAGGGGCCCTACTATGGCTACACCTTC
NA	TRBV4-2	medium-sized	TRBJ2-7	CASSQDLSYEQYF	TGTGCCAGCAGCCAAGATCTCAGCTACGAGCAGTACTTC
NA	TRBV18	NA	TRBJ1-1	CASSPFNREGNTEAFF	TGTGCCAGCTCACCATTCAACAGGGAGGGCAACACTGAAGCTTTCTTT
TRBD2	TRBV12-3/TRBV12-4	many	TRBJ2-3	CASSPPGLMADTQYF	TGTGCCAGCAGTCCCCCGGGACTAATGGCAGATACGCAGTATTTT
NA	TRBV7-6	NA	TRBJ2-2	CASSLAGTSGGELFF	TGTGCCAGCAGCTTAGCTGGGACGAGTGGCGGGGAGCTGTTTTTT
NA	TRBV6-2/TRBV6-3	many	TRBJ1-2	CASSLDGNYGYTF	TGTGCCAGCAGTTTGGACGGAAACTATGGCTACACCTTC
NA	TRBV20-1	many	TRBJ2-2	CSARVHKANTGELFF	TGCAGTGCTAGAGTGCACAAAGCGAACACCGGGGAGCTGTTTTTT
NA	TRBV4-1	NA	TRBJ1-1	CASSPRLLDTEAFF	TGCGCCAGCAGCCCGAGGCTTTTGGACACTGAAGCTTTCTTT
NA	TRBV28	many	TRBJ2-3	CASSLPGNTDTQYF	TGTGCCAGCAGTTTACCGGGGAACACAGATACGCAGTATTTT
NA	TRBV6-5	NA	TRBJ1-5	CASSYGVRQPQHF	TGTGCCAGCAGTTACGGGGTAAGGCAGCCCCAGCATTTT
NA	TRBV6-2/TRBV6-3	medium-sized	TRBJ2-7	CASSYVSGSPTYEQYF	TGTGCCAGCAGTTACGTGTCCGGGAGTCCGACCTACGAGCAGTACTTC
TRBD1	TRBV28	NA	TRBJ1-1	CASSLPQGGRDTEAFF	TGTGCCAGCAGTTTACCTCAGGGGGGGCGCGATACTGAAGCTTTCTTT
NA	TRBV7-9	many	TRBJ1-2	CASSLGPRDEGGYTF	TGTGCCAGCAGCTTAGGTCCAAGGGACGAGGGAGGCTACACCTTC
TRBD1	TRBV28	NA	TRBJ2-7	CASSLLGQGFGHWYF	TGTGCCAGCAGTCTCCTCGGACAGGGTTTTGGGCATTGGTACTTC
NA	TRBV25-1	NA	TRBJ2-1	CASSLDAIGNEQFF	TGTGCCAGCAGCTTGGATGCCATAGGTAATGAGCAGTTCTTC
TRBD1	TRBV4-2	many	TRBJ2-7	CASSQDLNRQGAYEQYF	TGTGCCAGCAGCCAAGACCTAAATCGACAGGGGGCCTACGAGCAGTACTTC